This passage covers 18 T cell receptor beta chains from one sample sequenced in a study of T cells in Graves' hyperthyroidism and ophthalmopathy (dated by TCRdb to between 2019 and 2020). Receptor amplification or capture employed multiplex PCR. For sequencing, an Illumina HiSeq 2000 was employed. Amplification of TCR beta CDR3 regions was carried out from RNA transcripts. The TCR CDR3 was subjected to a first round of RT-PCR using the HTBI primer set and the Qiagen OneStep RT-PCR kit. TCRdb reran the public reads through fastp at Q25 and MiXCR, keeping productive beta chains. Rows with a matching CDR3 protein are joined into one entry that keeps the most common DNA and genes. This sample has 200,000 to 300,000 distinct CDR3 sequences in its table, and over 15% of those were observed once. The leading ten clones occupy 25% to 30% of the sample. Specimen: blood. The receptors were gathered from a woman aged 18-35 years with Graves' ophthalmopathy.

This clonotype came up many times. The rearrangement joins TRBV7-9 to TRBJ1-2, with 10 bases identical to TRBD1. V was pared by 7 bases and J by 4 bases, with 9 bases of the junction left unmatched. Germline V gives CDR1 SEHNR, CDR2 FQNEAQ (reference sequence). This CDR3 has 15 amino acids. For the CDR3, the DNA is TGTGCCAGCAACCCGACAGGGGGCGATATCTATGGCTACACCTTC. It specifies CASNPTGGDIYGYTF.

This clonotype was seen repeatedly, ten times or more. V usage is TRBV28 and J usage is TRBJ2-1; the match to TRBD1 covers 9 bases. V shed 4 bases and J 6 bases; nucleotides not matched to a gene: 16. CDR1 is MDHEN and CDR2 is SYDVKM in the germline V gene. This CDR3 spans 18 amino acids. CDR3 in amino acids: CASSSSTGGNYLSNEQFF. DNA of the CDR3: TGTGCCAGCAGTTCCTCGACAGGGGGTAATTATCTTAGCAATGAGCAGTTCTTC.

The chain is built from TRBV20-1 and TRBJ1-5; TRBD1 matches at 7 bases. Trimming cost V 1 base and J 6 bases; bases outside gene matches: 3. CDR3 length equals 13 residues. Germline V gene data show CDR1 as DFQATT and CDR2 as SNEGSKA (reference sequence). CDR3 in amino acids: CSARAGGGQPQHF. Written as DNA, the CDR3 is TGCAGTGCTAGAGCAGGGGGAGGTCAGCCCCAGCATTTT.

This clonotype was seen at least ten times. The chain joins TRBV18 to TRBJ1-1, with D perhaps matching TRBD1 (5 bases). CDR1 and CDR2 (germline): KGHSH, LQKENI. The CDR3 is 14 amino acids. The V end was cut by 1 base, the J end by 3 bases, with 9 bases between. Here the CDR3 DNA reads TGTGCCAGCTCACCACTGGGGGGAGACACTGAAGCTTTCTTT. Amino acid sequence: CASSPLGGDTEAFF.

The chain has TRBV20-1 and TRBJ1-2, with TRBD1 as a possible D gene (6 bases). Germline-derived CDR1 and CDR2 are DFQATT and SNEGSKA (reference sequence). The V gene lost 5 bases and the J gene lost 4 bases, with 11 bases spanning the gap. This CDR3 is 12 amino acids long. This CDR3 reads CSASGQTYGYTF. The CDR3 bases are TGCAGTGCTTCAGGACAGACCTATGGCTACACCTTC.

This clonotype showed up many times. The genes are TRBV13 and TRBJ2-2; D ambiguous. This CDR3 has 15 residues. Trimming pared 1 base from V and 7 bases from J, leaving 13 bases between. Germline CDR1 PRHDT, CDR2 FYEKMQ (reference sequence). The CDR3 DNA follows: TGTGCCAGCAGCTTAGAGGGCCGCTCGGGCGGGGAGCTGTTTTTT. This translates into CASSLEGRSGGELFF.

In this sample, this clonotype turned up many times. This chain links TRBV11-2 with TRBJ2-7; D call uncertain. Germline V gives CDR1 SGHAT, CDR2 FQNNGV. Trimming removed 0 bases from V and 3 bases from J, with 9 bases in between. The CDR3 loop spans 14 amino acids. This CDR3 reads CASSLESGYYEQYF. In DNA form, the CDR3 reads TGTGCCAGCAGCTTAGAGTCCGGGTACTACGAGCAGTACTTC.

This clonotype occurred many times. The rearrangement joins TRBV7-6 to TRBJ2-5; 10 bases match TRBD2. The junction had 5 bases not matched to a gene; V was cut back by 5 bases and J by 2 bases. This CDR3 spans 15 amino acids. CDR1 and CDR2 (germline): SGHVS, FNYEAQ. The CDR3 loop is CASSAGLAKQETQYF. CDR3 nucleotides: TGTGCCAGCAGCGCGGGACTAGCGAAACAAGAGACCCAGTACTTC.

This clonotype showed up many times. V gene TRBV13 combines with J gene TRBJ2-1; no clear D. The ends were cut back, 6 bases at V and 1 base at J, with 13 bases in the middle. This CDR3 is built from 15 residues. CDR1 PRHDT and CDR2 FYEKMQ come from the germline V gene (reference sequence). The chain's CDR3 is CASSPMGKSYNEQFF. The CDR3 coding sequence is TGTGCCAGCAGTCCCATGGGGAAATCCTACAATGAGCAGTTCTTC.

This clonotype was counted many times. The rearrangement uses TRBV27 and TRBJ2-3, with TRBD2 matching over 9 bases. Germline loops: CDR1 MNHEY, CDR2 SMNVEV (reference sequence). The CDR3 totals 15 residues. V was pared by 0 bases and J by 6 bases, with 4 bases of the junction left unmatched. CDR3 nucleotide sequence: TGTGCCAGCAGTTTATCTATAGCGGGGGCGGATACGCAGTATTTT. Protein: CASSLSIAGADTQYF.

This clonotype appeared many times. The gene calls are TRBV20-1 and TRBJ2-1, with TRBD2 as a possible D gene (7 bases). The V end was cut by 2 bases, the J end by 3 bases, with 14 bases between. This CDR3 contains 15 residues. Germline assignment: CDR1 DFQATT and CDR2 SNEGSKA (reference sequence). The CDR3 region is CSARMGGLVYNEQFF. In DNA, the CDR3 is TGCAGTGCTAGAATGGGGGGGCTGGTCTACAATGAGCAGTTCTTC.

This clonotype has at least ten counts. V and J are TRBV20-1 and TRBJ2-1, with D tentatively TRBD1 (5 bases). Per the germline V gene, CDR1 is DFQATT and CDR2 is SNEGSKA (reference sequence). V lost 0 bases and J lost 5, with 14 bases in between. The CDR3 consists of 15 residues. The CDR3 nucleotides read TGCAGTGCTAGAGAATGGGGCAGTTACCACAATGAGCAGTTCTTC. Residues: CSAREWGSYHNEQFF.

This clonotype was counted only a few times. The chain uses TRBV19 and TRBJ2-2; 7 positions match TRBD2. CDR3 size: 15 residues. Per germline, CDR1 LNHDA and CDR2 SQIVND (reference sequence). The V gene end was trimmed by 7 bases and the J gene end by 6 bases; junction bases not matched to a gene: 11. The CDR3 sequence is CASTALRGSSGELFF. The CDR3 DNA sequence: TGTGCCAGTACCGCTTTGCGGGGGTCCTCCGGGGAGCTGTTTTTT. Variable domain in full (rest from reference TRBV19 and TRBJ2-2): DGGITQSPKYLFRKEGQNVTLSCEQNLNHDAMYWYRQDPGQGLRLIYYSQIVNDFQKGDIAEGYSVSREKKESFPLTVTSAQKNPTAFYLCASTALRGSSGELFFGEGSRLTVL.

A single count supports this clonotype. This may arise from a read error, as a much more abundant clone is one base away. The chain employs TRBV20-1 and TRBJ2-7, with 7 bases lining up with TRBD2. V was clipped by 6 bases and J by 9 bases; unmatched bases: 8. Germline CDR1 is DFQATT and CDR2 is SNEGSKA (reference sequence). This CDR3 is 11 amino acids long. CDR3 sequence: CSALIGGVQYF. The DNA for the CDR3 is TGCAGTGCCTTGATTGGGGGGGTGCAGTACTTC.

The chain employs TRBV20-1 and TRBJ2-5; 8 bases match TRBD1. The CDR3 has 16 amino acids. J lost 5 bases, V lost 0 bases, and 11 bases had no gene match. Germline values: CDR1 DFQATT, CDR2 SNEGSKA (reference sequence). In nucleotides, the CDR3 is TGCAGTGCTAGAGATCCATCAGGGGGCCCCAGGGAGACCCAGTACTTC. Translating it yields CSARDPSGGPRETQYF.

Points on this clonotype: This may stem from a read error, because a much larger clone lies one nucleotide away. V gene TRBV28 combines with J gene TRBJ2-5; D uncertain. The V gene lost 5 bases and the J gene lost 0 bases, with 7 bases spanning the gap. The CDR3 is 13 residues long. The germline V gene encodes CDR1 MDHEN and CDR2 SYDVKM. CDR3 in amino acids: CASSDRYQETQYF. The CDR3 DNA reads as TGTGCCAGCAGTGACCGATACCAAGAGACCCAGTACTTC.

This clonotype was seen at least ten times. V and J are TRBV5-1 and TRBJ1-2; the match to TRBD1 covers 10 bases. Looked up from germline, CDR1 is SGHRS and CDR2 is YFSETQ. The trim removed 3 bases at V and 3 bases at J, leaving 2 bases unmatched. The CDR3 contains 14 residues. As DNA, the CDR3 is TGCGCCAGCAGCTACGGACAGGGGGACTATGGCTACACCTTC. Its protein product is CASSYGQGDYGYTF.

This clonotype appeared many times. The chain has TRBV24-1 and TRBJ1-2; 9 nucleotides agree with TRBD1. The J segment lost 5 bases and the V segment lost 3 bases, leaving 3 bases of the junction unmatched. Germline CDR1 KGHDR, CDR2 SFDVKD. The CDR3 length is 14 residues. CDR3 region: CATSDRTGDYGYTF. The CDR3 nucleotides are TGTGCCACCAGTGATCGGACAGGGGATTATGGCTACACCTTC.